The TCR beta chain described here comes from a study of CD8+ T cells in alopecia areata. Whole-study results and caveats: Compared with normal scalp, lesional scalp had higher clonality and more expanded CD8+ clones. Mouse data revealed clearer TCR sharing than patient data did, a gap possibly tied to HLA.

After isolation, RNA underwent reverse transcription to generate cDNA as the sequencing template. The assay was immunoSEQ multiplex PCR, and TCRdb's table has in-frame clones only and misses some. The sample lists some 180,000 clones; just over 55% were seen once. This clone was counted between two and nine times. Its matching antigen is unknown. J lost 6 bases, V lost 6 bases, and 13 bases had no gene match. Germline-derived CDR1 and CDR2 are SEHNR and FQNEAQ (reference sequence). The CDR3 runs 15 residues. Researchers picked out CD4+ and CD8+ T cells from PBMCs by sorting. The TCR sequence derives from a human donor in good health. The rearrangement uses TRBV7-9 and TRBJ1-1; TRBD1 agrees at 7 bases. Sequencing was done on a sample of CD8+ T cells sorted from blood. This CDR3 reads CASRTMQGVFPEAFF. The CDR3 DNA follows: TGTGCCAGCAGAACAATGCAGGGGGTGTTTCCTGAAGCTTTCTTT.